This T cell receptor (beta chain) stems from a study of human T cells and chemical hapten exposure. Extraction of total RNA was performed on unfractionated whole blood. Each CDR3 protein is one row after TCRdb ran MiXCR on the 5' RACE reads. The sample lists 95,000 to 120,000 distinct CDR3 sequences, approximately 20% occurring once. Many counts were recorded for this clonotype. The source of this sequence is a human donor in good health.

In nucleotides, the CDR3 is TGTGCCAGCAGCATGGGACCCCGGCGGGCTGGGGCCAACGTCCTGACTTTC. Amino acid sequence: CASSMGPRRAGANVLTF. This chain uses TRBV11-2 with TRBJ2-6; perhaps D is TRBD1 or TRBD2 (5 bases each). This CDR3 is built from 17 residues. Germline assignment: CDR1 SGHAT and CDR2 FQNNGV. With 5 bases removed from V and 2 bases from J, the gap between germline ends came to 16 bases.